One and the same sample provided the 24 T cell receptor beta chains below, sequenced in a study of cytomegalovirus exposure and HLA in healthy donors. TCRdb keeps only in-frame clones here, not all; method: immunoSEQ multiplex PCR. The sample has about 260,000 clones, about 90% seen once; the top ten hold roughly 3%. Sequenced: PBMCs. The receptors come from a woman in her twenties or thirties in good health and CMV-seronegative.

The V call is TRBV11-2, the J call TRBJ2-1; D assignment may be TRBD1 or TRBD2 (5 bases each). Germline V gene sequence: CDR1 SGHAT, CDR2 FQNNGV. This CDR3 spans 16 amino acids. The ends were cut back, 6 bases at V and 5 bases at J, with 20 bases in the middle. The DNA of the CDR3 is TGTGCCAGCAGGATACTAATGGGTGAGGGGCACAATGAGCAGTTCTTC. Amino acids: CASRILMGEGHNEQFF.

The gene calls are TRBV11-2 and TRBJ2-7; 8 bases are a match to TRBD1. This CDR3 comprises 12 residues. The V and J ends lost 5 bases and 7 bases, in that order; junction bases with no gene match: 4. The germline V gene encodes CDR1 SGHAT and CDR2 FQNNGV. CDR3 DNA: TGTGCCAGCAGCCCGGACAGGGTTGAGCAGTACTTC. Residues: CASSPDRVEQYF.

The chain combines TRBV5-1 with TRBJ1-1; D may be TRBD1 (6 bases). The CDR3 is made up of 14 amino acids. CDR1 and CDR2 from the germline V gene are SGHRS and YFSETQ. V was pared by 4 bases and J by 0 bases, with 10 bases between. CDR3: CASSRDNMNTEAFF. CDR3 sequence (DNA): TGCGCCAGCAGCCGGGACAACATGAACACTGAAGCTTTCTTT.

The genes are TRBV5-1 and TRBJ1-1; tentative D call: TRBD1 (5 bases). The V gene's germline CDR1 is SGHRS and CDR2 YFSETQ. The ends were cut back, 5 bases at V and 4 bases at J, with 15 bases in the middle. The CDR3 is made up of 14 amino acids. CDR3 region: CASRLTAASTEAFF. Written as DNA, the CDR3 is TGCGCCAGCAGGTTGACAGCGGCGAGCACTGAAGCTTTCTTT.

The chain carries TRBV19 and TRBJ2-7; tentative D call: TRBD1 (5 bases). The CDR3 has 11 residues. CDR1 is LNHDA, CDR2 SQIVND, per germline (reference sequence). With 6 bases removed from V and 3 bases from J, the gap between germline ends came to 6 bases. The CDR3 nucleotides are TGTGCCAGTAGAAGGGGCTACGAGCAGTACTTC. Protein product: CASRRGYEQYF.

The chain carries TRBV5-1 and TRBJ1-5; 9 bases map to TRBD1. The length of the CDR3 is 17 residues. CDR1 SGHRS and CDR2 YFSETQ come from the germline V gene. Losses at the gene ends were 4 bases for V and 2 bases for J; bases not matched to a gene: 10. The CDR3 DNA follows: TGCGCCAGCAGCCCCACCGGGACAGGGTCCGGCAATCAGCCCCAGCATTTT. Residues: CASSPTGTGSGNQPQHF.

V gene TRBV27 combines with J gene TRBJ2-7; TRBD1 or TRBD2 may be the D gene (6 bases each). Trimming removed 6 bases at V and 7 bases at J, with 10 bases between. This CDR3 comprises 11 residues. Germline V gene sequence: CDR1 MNHEY, CDR2 SMNVEV (reference sequence). The CDR3 DNA reads as TGTGCCAGCAGCGAGGGGGGTGAGCAGTACTTC. Translated: CASSEGGEQYF.

The sample holds one count of this clone. CDR3 in amino acids: CASSNRDRGHYGYTF. The CDR3 DNA reads TGTGCCAGCAGTAACCGGGACAGGGGTCACTATGGCTACACCTTC. This chain connects TRBV27 to TRBJ1-2; TRBD1 aligns across 10 bases. V lost 5 bases and J lost 3; bases outside the gene matches: 6. Germline V lookup: CDR1 MNHEY, CDR2 SMNVEV (reference sequence). CDR3 size: 15 residues.

V gene TRBV4-2 combines with J gene TRBJ2-1; D gene ambiguous. The CDR3 extends over 16 amino acids. Germline CDR1 is LGHNA and CDR2 is YNFKEQ. The V gene lost 1 base and the J gene lost 5 bases, with 15 bases spanning the gap. The CDR3 protein is CASSQASQKPNNEQFF. The DNA of the CDR3 is TGTGCCAGCAGCCAAGCGTCTCAGAAACCTAACAATGAGCAGTTCTTC.

V and J are TRBV27 and TRBJ2-7; D is perhaps TRBD2 (6 bases). Trimming took 1 base from V and 5 from J, leaving 15 bases between them. CDR1 is MNHEY, CDR2 SMNVEV, per germline (reference sequence). This CDR3 is built from 15 residues. The CDR3 nucleotides read TGTGCCAGCAGTTTATGGACGGGAGCGGAAAACGAGCAGTACTTC. Amino acids: CASSLWTGAENEQYF.

The chain carries TRBV25-1 and TRBJ2-2; possible D gene TRBD2, 5 bases. Germline V lookup: CDR1 MGHDK, CDR2 SYGVNS. CDR3 length: 13 residues. Trimming stripped 5 bases from V and 4 bases from J, with 8 bases between. CDR3 sequence: CASSLAATGELFF. For the CDR3, the DNA is TGTGCCAGCAGTCTAGCTGCCACCGGGGAGCTGTTTTTT.

This clone was recorded many times. The chain couples TRBV10-3 to TRBJ2-1, with D uncertain. Looked up from germline, CDR1 is ENHRY and CDR2 is SYGVKD. The CDR3 totals 13 residues. Trimming took off 6 bases at V and 5 bases at J, with 11 bases between the two ends. The chain's CDR3 is CAISRNFDNEQFF. The DNA of the CDR3 is TGTGCCATCAGCCGCAACTTCGACAATGAGCAGTTCTTC.

The rearrangement joins TRBV28 to TRBJ2-3; D not certain. From germline, CDR1 is MDHEN and CDR2 SYDVKM. V shed 5 bases and J shed 0 bases, with 15 bases lying between them. The length of the CDR3 is 16 residues. This CDR3 is CASSPPVGTSTDTQYF. The CDR3 bases are TGTGCCAGCAGTCCACCGGTGGGCACCAGCACAGATACGCAGTATTTT.

This clone has just one count. The genes are TRBV29-1 and TRBJ1-2; D remains unclear. Trimming stripped 4 bases from V and 8 bases from J, with 11 bases between. The CDR3 extends over 11 amino acids. Germline loops: CDR1 SQVTM, CDR2 ANQGSEA. CDR3 sequence reads: CSVGQGRGYTF. Here the CDR3 DNA reads TGCAGCGTTGGGCAAGGACGCGGCTACACCTTC.

The V and J genes are TRBV7-9 and TRBJ2-2, with D hard to call. The CDR3 has 14 residues. Trimming took 2 bases from V and 10 from J, leaving 14 bases between them. From germline, CDR1 is SEHNR and CDR2 FQNEAQ (reference sequence). The CDR3, as DNA: TGTGCCAGCAGCTTATTGACTCCTAGGGAGGAGCTGTTTTTT. Translated: CASSLLTPREELFF.

The chain combines TRBV7-9 with TRBJ2-3; D is uncertain. Germline CDR1 reads SEHNR; CDR2 reads FQNEAQ (reference sequence). V was cut by 4 bases and J by 3 bases, with 5 bases left in between. This CDR3 region has 12 residues. The CDR3 sequence is CASSSQTDTQYF. In nucleotides, the CDR3 is TGTGCCAGCAGCTCCCAAACAGATACGCAGTATTTT.

The chain is built from TRBV7-3 and TRBJ2-5, with TRBD2 matching 10 bases. In germline, CDR1 is SGHTA, CDR2 FQGTGA. V shed 3 bases and J 5 bases; nucleotides not matched to a gene: 6. CDR3 size: 15 residues. For the CDR3, the DNA is TGTGCCAGCAGCTTGGGTAGCGGGAGGCTGGAGACCCAGTACTTC. Its protein is CASSLGSGRLETQYF.

Note on this clone: The same CDR3 also results from other DNA sequences found in this sample. This chain links TRBV5-1 with TRBJ2-5; 9 bases are a match to TRBD1. The CDR3 loop spans 14 amino acids. After removal of 2 bases from V and 5 bases from J, the junction contained 4 bases not matched to a gene. CDR1 and CDR2 from the germline V gene are SGHRS and YFSETQ. Here the CDR3 reads CASSLQGAQETQYF. CDR3 nucleotides: TGCGCCAGCAGCTTACAGGGGGCGCAGGAGACCCAGTACTTC.

The genes are TRBV29-1 and TRBJ2-1; no firm D call. This CDR3 comprises 12 residues. The germline gives CDR1 SQVTM, CDR2 ANQGSEA. V was trimmed by 0 bases and J by 10 bases, leaving 10 bases between them. The CDR3 nucleotides are TGCAGCGTTGAAGAAGGAACGAGGGAGCAGTTCTTC. Translating gives CSVEEGTREQFF.

This clone occurred once. This chain connects TRBV19 to TRBJ1-5; TRBD1 matches at 7 bases. Looked up from germline, CDR1 is LNHDA and CDR2 is SQIVND (reference sequence). V lost 6 bases to trimming and J lost 6 bases; unmatched junction nucleotides: 11. The CDR3 consists of 15 residues. CDR3 protein: CASSADRLRGQPQHF. The CDR3 bases are TGTGCCAGTAGCGCGGACAGGCTCCGGGGTCAGCCCCAGCATTTT. Full variable domain (remainder filled in from reference TRBV19 and TRBJ1-5): DGGITQSPKYLFRKEGQNVTLSCEQNLNHDAMYWYRQDPGQGLRLIYYSQIVNDFQKGDIAEGYSVSREKKESFPLTVTSAQKNPTAFYLCASSADRLRGQPQHFGDGTRLSIL.

The V and J genes are TRBV28 and TRBJ1-2; 7 bases fit TRBD1. Germline values: CDR1 MDHEN, CDR2 SYDVKM. This CDR3 spans 16 amino acids. Trimming cost V 6 bases and J 6 bases; bases outside gene matches: 16. The CDR3 DNA sequence: TGTGCCAGCAGCCCCTGGGCAGGGGGGGGTGGGAATGGCTACACCTTC. The encoded protein is CASSPWAGGGGNGYTF.

This sequence joins TRBV5-6 and TRBJ1-2, with D unclear. Germline V gives CDR1 SGHDT, CDR2 YYEEEE. The CDR3 totals 14 residues. V gave up 2 bases and J gave up 6 bases, with 14 bases separating them. The CDR3 reads CASSFTRAVDGYTF. The DNA for the CDR3 is TGTGCCAGCAGCTTTACACGGGCGGTTGATGGCTACACCTTC.

This rearrangement joins TRBV7-8 to TRBJ2-7; 12 nucleotides align to TRBD2. The V segment lost 1 base and the J segment 0 bases; nucleotides outside the gene matches: 7. The V gene's germline CDR1 is SGHVS and CDR2 FQNEAQ. The CDR3 length is 18 residues. Here the CDR3 DNA reads TGTGCCAGCAGCTTAGTGGGACTAGCGGGCCTGAGCTCCTACGAGCAGTACTTC. This translates into CASSLVGLAGLSSYEQYF.

The chain carries TRBV9 and TRBJ1-5; possible D gene TRBD1, 6 bases. The CDR3 is 14 amino acids. The V gene's germline CDR1 is SGDLS and CDR2 YYNGEE. V gave up 4 bases and J gave up 3 bases, with 11 bases separating them. The CDR3 nucleotides are TGTGCCAGCAGCCACGGGGGCGACAATCAGCCCCAGCATTTT. As protein: CASSHGGDNQPQHF.